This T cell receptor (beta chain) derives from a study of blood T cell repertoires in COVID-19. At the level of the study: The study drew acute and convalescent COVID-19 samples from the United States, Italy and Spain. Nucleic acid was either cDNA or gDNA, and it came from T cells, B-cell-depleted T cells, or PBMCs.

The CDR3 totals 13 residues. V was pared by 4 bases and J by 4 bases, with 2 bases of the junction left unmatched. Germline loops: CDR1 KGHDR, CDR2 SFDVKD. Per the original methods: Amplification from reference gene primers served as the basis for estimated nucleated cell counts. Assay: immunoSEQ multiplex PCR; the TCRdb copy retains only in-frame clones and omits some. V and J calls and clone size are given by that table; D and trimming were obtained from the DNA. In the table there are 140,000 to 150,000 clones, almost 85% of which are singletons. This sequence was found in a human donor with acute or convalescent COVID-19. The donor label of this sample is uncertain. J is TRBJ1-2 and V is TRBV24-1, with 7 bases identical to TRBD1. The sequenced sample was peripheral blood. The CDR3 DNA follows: TGTGCCACCAGTGAGGGACAGTCCTATGGCTACACCTTC. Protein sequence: CATSEGQSYGYTF.